Each of the 18 T cell receptor beta chains below was sequenced from the same sample in a study of beta chain features in type 1 diabetes. Whole-study results and caveats: In all four CD4+ subsets, TCRB CDR3 length was significantly, moderately reduced in type 1 diabetes.

All of the isolated RNA was reverse transcribed, so expressed TCRB transcripts were sequenced. TCRdb's copy holds only in-frame clones and misses some; the assay was immunoSEQ multiplex PCR. The sample includes 500,000 to 800,000 clones, 9.5% to 15% of them seen just once. These receptors' targets are unknown. Sequencing input: naive CD4+ T cells from blood. The origin of the receptors is a man aged 25-45 years with type 1 diabetes.

The chain has TRBV6-5 and TRBJ2-5; no firm D call. CDR3 size: 15 residues. Deletions cut 0 bases from V and 5 bases from J, with 13 bases between. Per germline, CDR1 MNHEY and CDR2 SVGAGI. CDR3 coding DNA: TGTGCCAGCAGTTACTCGAAGGCCTCCACCGAGACCCAGTACTTC. Translated: CASSYSKASTETQYF.

This chain uses TRBV5-1 with TRBJ1-2; D not resolved. Per germline, CDR1 SGHRS and CDR2 YFSETQ. The CDR3 spans 14 residues. V lost 2 bases to trimming and J lost 0 bases, with 8 bases between them. The CDR3 spells CASSLSITNYGYTF. The CDR3 region has the DNA TGCGCCAGCAGCTTAAGTATCACTAACTATGGCTACACCTTC.

J is TRBJ1-1 and V is TRBV6-5; D is possibly TRBD1 (6 bases). The germline V gene has CDR1 MNHEY and CDR2 SVGAGI. This CDR3 has 14 residues. V gave up 5 bases and J gave up 3 bases, with 13 bases separating them. This CDR3 reads CASSPNREDTEAFF. The CDR3 bases are TGTGCCAGCAGTCCTAACAGGGAAGACACTGAAGCTTTCTTT.

This clone was picked up a small number of times. V and J are TRBV5-4 and TRBJ2-6; no clear D gene. Between the trimmed V and J ends, which lost 4 bases and 4 bases, there was a span of 12 bases. The length of the CDR3 is 15 residues. CDR1 is SGHNT and CDR2 is YYREEE in the germline V gene (reference sequence). The CDR3 is CASSPRLGGANVLTF. The CDR3 DNA reads TGTGCCAGCAGCCCCCGATTGGGCGGGGCCAACGTCCTGACTTTC.

This clone was counted ten times or more. V usage is TRBV10-3 and J usage is TRBJ2-7; D perhaps matches TRBD1 (6 bases). The CDR3 spans 12 residues. Deletions cut 4 bases from V and 10 bases from J, with 14 bases between. Germline values: CDR1 ENHRY, CDR2 SYGVKD. CDR3 residues: CAISAREGVQYF. The CDR3 DNA follows: TGTGCCATCAGTGCCCGAGAGGGGGTCCAGTACTTC.

This clone occurred a few times. CDR3 amino acids: CASRRGRSYNSPLHF. Written as DNA, the CDR3 is TGTGCCAGCAGAAGGGGGCGATCCTATAATTCACCCCTCCACTTT. The chain employs TRBV28 and TRBJ1-6, with 7 bases lining up with TRBD1. Trimming took 6 bases from V and 1 from J; bases not matched to a gene: 3. CDR3 length: 15 amino acids. Germline loops: CDR1 MDHEN, CDR2 SYDVKM.

V and J are TRBV5-1 and TRBJ2-3; maybe TRBD2 (5 bases). Germline CDR1 reads SGHRS; CDR2 reads YFSETQ. The CDR3 length is 14 residues. Trimming cost V 9 bases and J 5 bases, with 19 bases left between them. DNA for the CDR3: TGCGCCACCCAATATACCGGTGGAGGAGATACGCAGTATTTT. Translated: CATQYTGGGDTQYF. Variable domain in full (rest from reference TRBV5-1 and TRBJ2-3): KAGVTQTPRYLIKTRGQQVTLSCSPISGHRSVSWYQQTPGQGLQFLFEYFSETQRNKGNFPGRFSGRQFSNSRSEMNVSTLELGDSALYLCATQYTGGGDTQYFGPGTRLTVL.

This clone was seen more than once but under ten times. The gene calls are TRBV5-1 and TRBJ2-7, with D tentatively TRBD1 (7 bases). CDR3 size: 15 residues. The germline V gene has CDR1 SGHRS and CDR2 YFSETQ. V was pared by 3 bases and J by 3 bases, with 16 bases between. The CDR3 sequence is CASSSTGDSFYEQYF. CDR3 DNA sequence: TGCGCCAGCAGCTCTACAGGGGACTCTTTCTACGAGCAGTACTTC.

This clone was counted a few times. The J gene is TRBJ2-5, the V gene TRBV5-4; 11 bases match TRBD2. CDR3 length: 16 residues. Per the germline V gene, CDR1 is SGHNT and CDR2 is YYREEE (reference sequence). The junction had 9 bases not matched to a gene; V was cut back by 4 bases and J by 4 bases. CDR3 sequence reads: CASSPRLAGTAETQYF. The CDR3 DNA reads TGTGCCAGCAGCCCCCGACTAGCGGGGACCGCAGAGACCCAGTACTTC.

As for this clone: Other DNA sequences in the sample encode the same CDR3. V and J are TRBV27 and TRBJ2-7; D may be TRBD2 (6 bases). In germline, CDR1 is MNHEY, CDR2 SMNVEV (reference sequence). This CDR3 is built from 12 residues. V was cut by 6 bases and J by 0 bases, with 6 bases left in between. CDR3 loop: CASRDYSYEQYF. The CDR3 DNA reads as TGTGCCAGCAGGGACTACTCCTACGAGCAGTACTTC.

The rearrangement links TRBV29-1 to TRBJ2-1, with 9 bases fitting TRBD1. The CDR3 contains 15 residues. The V gene's germline CDR1 is SQVTM and CDR2 ANQGSEA. J was trimmed by 7 bases and V by 4 bases; bases with no gene match: 11. Written as DNA, the CDR3 is TGCAGCGTTGGTGGAAGGACAGGGGCGTCGAATGAGCAGTTCTTC. Translation: CSVGGRTGASNEQFF.

This clone has just a few counts. The chain uses TRBV5-1 and TRBJ2-3; a possible D gene is TRBD1 (5 bases). The ends were cut back, 0 bases at V and 3 bases at J, with 11 bases in the middle. The CDR3 totals 15 residues. CDR1 SGHRS and CDR2 YFSETQ come from the germline V gene. CDR3 amino acids: CASSLEGRVTDTQYF. The CDR3 DNA reads as TGCGCCAGCAGCTTGGAAGGCAGGGTTACAGATACGCAGTATTTT.

V is TRBV7-9 and J is TRBJ2-2, with 7 bases lining up with TRBD1. Germline CDR1 and CDR2: SEHNR and FQNEAQ (reference sequence). V trimming: 6 bases; J trimming: 5 bases; junction bases outside the gene matches: 9. The CDR3 totals 15 residues. The CDR3 DNA reads as TGTGCCAGCAGTTTCCCCACAGGGGCAACCGGGGAGCTGTTTTTT. Translating it yields CASSFPTGATGELFF.

The sample holds a few counts of this clone. V is TRBV10-3 and J is TRBJ2-5; 7 bases match TRBD1. This CDR3 has 14 residues. J gave up 5 bases and V 10 bases, and 13 bases lay outside the gene matches. The germline V gene encodes CDR1 ENHRY and CDR2 SYGVKD. This chain's CDR3 is CATRDSSDGETQYF. The DNA of the CDR3 is TGTGCCACCCGGGACAGTTCGGACGGGGAGACCCAGTACTTC.

This chain connects TRBV7-8 to TRBJ1-6; D not certain. This CDR3 has 15 residues. V lost 1 base and J lost 8, with 12 bases in between. The germline CDR1 and CDR2 sequences are SGHVS and FQNEAQ. CDR3 region: CASSLEPGRHSPLHF. The CDR3 nucleotides read TGTGCCAGCAGCTTAGAACCAGGCCGTCATTCACCCCTCCACTTT.

The genes are TRBV4-1 and TRBJ2-1, with 9 bases lining up with TRBD2. The V gene end was trimmed by 1 base and the J gene end by 8 bases; junction bases not matched to a gene: 12. Germline V gene data show CDR1 as MGHRA and CDR2 as YSYEKL. CDR3 size: 17 residues. The CDR3 bases are TGCGCCAGCAGCCAAGCTTCAAGGGCGGCGGGGGGGCATGAGCAGTTCTTC. This gives the protein CASSQASRAAGGHEQFF.

This clone showed up just a few times. The chain joins TRBV14 to TRBJ1-6, with 8 bases that match TRBD1. The germline V gene encodes CDR1 SGHDN and CDR2 FVKESK. V trimming: 4 bases; J trimming: 0 bases; junction bases outside the gene matches: 5. The length of the CDR3 is 17 residues. The CDR3 sequence: CASSRTGTSSYNSPLHF. Written as DNA, the CDR3 is TGTGCCAGCAGCCGGACAGGGACAAGCTCCTATAATTCACCCCTCCACTTT.

This clone was detected a few times. The V gene is TRBV5-1, the J gene TRBJ2-1, with TRBD1 identical over 9 bases. Germline-derived CDR1 and CDR2 are SGHRS and YFSETQ. After removal of 0 bases from V and 6 bases from J, the junction contained 4 bases not matched to a gene. The CDR3 has 15 amino acids. CDR3 nucleotides: TGCGCCAGCAGCTTGGCCGTGACAGGGGGCAATGAGCAGTTCTTC. This gives the protein CASSLAVTGGNEQFF.